What follows are 10 T cell receptor beta chains derived from one specimen sequenced in a study of blood T cell repertoires in COVID-19. Data came from immunoSEQ multiplex PCR; TCRdb stores just in-frame clones and leaves some out. This table holds just over 35,000 clones, roughly 87% found once. The sequencing input was peripheral blood. These receptors originate from a man in his 60s with acute or convalescent COVID-19.

The chain recombines TRBV27 with TRBJ2-3; D is perhaps TRBD2 (6 bases). Germline CDR1 is MNHEY and CDR2 is SMNVEV (reference sequence). Trimming took 4 bases from V and 2 from J, leaving 16 bases between them. CDR3 length: 16 residues. The CDR3 spells CASSSGAGPPTDTQYF. The CDR3 DNA reads TGTGCCAGCAGTTCGGGTGCGGGGCCGCCCACAGATACGCAGTATTTT.

The chain combines TRBV5-1 with TRBJ2-3; no clear D gene. Trimming removed 7 bases at V and 2 bases at J, with 14 bases between. This CDR3 has 14 amino acids. Germline CDR1 reads SGHRS; CDR2 reads YFSETQ. The CDR3 DNA follows: TGCGCCAGCCGAGGTAGCCCGATCACAGATACGCAGTATTTT. Protein: CASRGSPITDTQYF.

This sequence joins TRBV4-1 and TRBJ2-3, with unresolved D. The CDR3 length is 13 residues. The germline V gene encodes CDR1 MGHRA and CDR2 YSYEKL. V was clipped by 4 bases and J by 3 bases, with 8 bases between them. The DNA for the CDR3 is TGCGCCAGCAGCCTCCTGCGAACAGATACGCAGTATTTT. This translates into CASSLLRTDTQYF.

The rearrangement joins TRBV6-2 or TRBV6-3 to TRBJ1-1; D is uncertain. The CDR3 spans 16 residues. Trimming took off 0 bases at V and 1 base at J, with 12 bases between the two ends. The germline gives CDR1 MNHEY, CDR2 SVGEGT. CDR3 residues: CASSYSEAGPNTEAFF. The CDR3 DNA follows: TGTGCCAGCAGTTACTCGGAGGCAGGACCGAACACTGAAGCTTTCTTT.

The chain has TRBV28 and TRBJ2-4, with D tentatively TRBD2 (6 bases). CDR1 is MDHEN and CDR2 is SYDVKM in the germline V gene. Deletions cut 9 bases from V and 6 bases from J, with 15 bases between. This CDR3 spans 13 amino acids. The CDR3 spells CASTRGMPNIQYF. In nucleotides, the CDR3 is TGTGCCAGTACGCGGGGTATGCCAAACATTCAGTACTTC.

The V and J genes are TRBV6-1 and TRBJ1-2; no definite D call. From germline, CDR1 is MNHNS and CDR2 SASEGT. The CDR3 is made up of 14 amino acids. V lost 0 bases to trimming and J lost 4 bases, with 9 bases between them. The CDR3 is CASSEATGSYGYTF. The DNA for the CDR3 is TGTGCCAGCAGTGAAGCTACCGGGAGCTATGGCTACACCTTC.

The chain carries TRBV3-1 (or the pseudogene TRBV3-2) and TRBJ1-6; 9 positions agree with TRBD1. V was clipped by 5 bases and J by 7 bases; unmatched bases: 6. Looked up from germline, CDR1 is LGHDT and CDR2 is YNNKEL (reference sequence). This CDR3 contains 15 residues. This chain's CDR3 is CASSDRDRVNSPLHF. CDR3 sequence (DNA): TGTGCCAGCAGCGATAGGGACAGGGTGAATTCACCCCTCCACTTT.

J is TRBJ1-5 and V is TRBV7-8; possibly TRBD1 for D (6 bases). Between the trimmed V and J ends, which lost 5 bases and 0 bases, there was a span of 11 bases. The CDR3 runs 15 residues. Per the germline V gene, CDR1 is SGHVS and CDR2 is FQNEAQ. In DNA, the CDR3 is TGTGCCAGCAGCGTAGACAGGAGTAGCAATCAGCCCCAGCATTTT. This codes for CASSVDRSSNQPQHF.

CDR3 loop: CAAGSSYNEQFF. The CDR3 bases are TGTGCCGCTGGGAGCTCCTACAATGAGCAGTTCTTC. The chain couples TRBV27 to TRBJ2-1, with a weak D call TRBD2 (5 bases). Trimming took 11 bases from V and 0 from J, leaving 8 bases between them. The length of the CDR3 is 12 residues. Germline CDR1 reads MNHEY; CDR2 reads SMNVEV (reference sequence).

The J gene is TRBJ1-1, the V gene TRBV6-6; TRBD1 agrees at 8 bases. Germline V CDR1 and CDR2: MNHNY, SVGAGI (reference sequence). The length of the CDR3 is 13 residues. V was clipped by 5 bases and J by 3 bases; unmatched bases: 2. This CDR3 reads CASSPDRDTEAFF. In nucleotides, the CDR3 is TGTGCCAGCAGTCCGGACAGGGACACTGAAGCTTTCTTT.